A selection of T cell receptor beta chains follows, all from one sample in a study of blood T cell repertoires in COVID-19. Assay used: immunoSEQ multiplex PCR; TCRdb lists only in-frame clones, some missing. This sample has around 500,000 clones; about 88% occur once, and the top ten carry under 9.5%. Sequenced material: PBMCs or T cells enriched from blood (not recorded which). These receptors all stem from a woman aged 60-70 years who had recovered from COVID-19. CDR3s include the opening cysteine and the closing phenylalanine or tryptophan. D genes are given only for firm matches.

j_call d_call v_call cdr3_nt cdr3_aa
TRBJ2-2 TRBD1 TRBV19 TGTGCCAGTAGTACCCAGGGGGCAGGGGAGCTGTTTTTT CASSTQGAGELFF
TRBJ1-3 TRBD1 TRBV28 TGTGCCAGCAGTTTAGGGGGTCCCGGGACAGTCGGAAACACCATATATTTT CASSLGGPGTVGNTIYF
TRBJ2-4 . TRBV10-3 TGTGCCATCAGTGGACAGCCAAGGGACATTCAGTACTTC CAISGQPRDIQYF
TRBJ2-7 . TRBV5-4 TGTGCCAGCAGCTTGCAGGGGGGATACGAGCAGTACTTC CASSLQGGYEQYF
TRBJ2-3 . TRBV11-2 TGTGCCAGCAGCTTAGTTGCCAGGGCCACAGATACGCAGTATTTT CASSLVARATDTQYF
TRBJ1-5 . TRBV29-1 TGCAGCGGGTCTCTTGGGGAGAATCAGCCCCAGCATTTT CSGSLGENQPQHF
TRBJ1-1 . TRBV7-6 TGTGCCAGCAGCTTCGATATCGGGGTGAACACTGAAGCTTTCTTT CASSFDIGVNTEAFF
TRBJ1-2 . TRBV19 TGTGCCAGTACCGTACAGGGCCGTTATGGCTACACCTTC CASTVQGRYGYTF
TRBJ1-6 TRBD1 TRBV24-1 TGTGCCACCAGTGATTCCCGGACAGGGTCGAGTTCACCCCTCCACTTT CATSDSRTGSSSPLHF
TRBJ1-1 . TRBV30 TGTGCCTGGACCCCCGGCGGGGGGGAAGCTTTCTTT CAWTPGGGEAFF